The clone carrying this T cell receptor (beta chain) was seen repeatedly, ten times or more. Its antigen remains unidentified. The record originates from a study of metastatic and nonmetastatic thyroid tumors. How the authors handled the data: Using the CDR3 differences seen across clinicopathological groups, the authors built a distant-metastasis classifier for papillary thyroid cancer, which was meant to discriminate distant-metastatic patients. TCRdb reanalyzed the PCR reads with MiXCR. TCRdb assigned the V and J calls; the authors' analysis was not used. The table has approximately 42,000 clones, roughly 26% seen once. The length of the CDR3 is 14 residues. Per germline, CDR1 LGHDT and CDR2 YNNKEL (reference sequence). Trimming removed 2 bases from V and 3 bases from J, with 8 bases in between. Findings of the study overall: The reported finding was significantly higher TCR beta diversity in malignant thyroid tumors relative to benign nodules, in blood and tumor.

None of the patients had undergone any treatment ahead of thyroid surgery. The specimen sequenced was tumor tissue. The rearrangement uses TRBV3-1 and TRBJ1-5, with D possibly being TRBD1 (5 bases). This receptor was taken from a female donor with papillary thyroid cancer or a benign thyroid nodule (not recorded which). Some clones in this sample may be carry-over from other donors' samples. CDR3 region: CASSQMGVNQPQHF. The CDR3 nucleotides read TGTGCCAGCAGCCAAATGGGGGTCAATCAGCCCCAGCATTTT.